These 9 T cell receptor beta chains originate from one sample sequenced in a study of shared clonotypes between healthy human individuals. Repertoires were generated with immunoSEQ multiplex PCR, while TCRdb's copy carries only in-frame clones and drops some. Altogether a few million clones are present, approximately 92% being singletons, with the ten largest covering over 0.12%. Sequencing used naive CD4+ T cells sorted from blood. Sample subset: CD45RA+ positively selected. The receptors here all came from a man aged 18 to 29 in good health.

This clone turned up a few times. This rearrangement joins TRBV30 to TRBJ1-1, with a tentative D call TRBD1 (5 bases). In germline, CDR1 is GTSNPN, CDR2 SVGIG (reference sequence). The germline V and J ends were trimmed by 1 base and 8 bases, with 8 bases remaining between them. The CDR3 runs 11 residues. For the CDR3, the DNA is TGTGCCTGGAGTGCACAGGACGAAGCTTTCTTT. Translating gives CAWSAQDEAFF.

The V call is TRBV2, the J call TRBJ2-3, with D maybe TRBD1 (6 bases). Germline V CDR1 and CDR2: SNHLY, FYNNEI. V was clipped by 4 bases and J by 0 bases, with 11 bases between them. The CDR3 totals 15 residues. The CDR3, as DNA: TGTGCCAGCAGTGTACAGGGAACTAGCACAGATACGCAGTATTTT. As protein: CASSVQGTSTDTQYF.

This chain's CDR3 is CASSFTAGLVSPLHF. The CDR3 DNA reads TGTGCCAGCAGCTTTACAGCCGGATTGGTCTCACCCCTCCACTTT. The chain couples TRBV5-6 to TRBJ1-6; no clear D. This CDR3 spans 15 amino acids. Trimming left V 2 bases short and J 10 bases short, with 16 bases between. CDR1 and CDR2 (germline): SGHDT, YYEEEE. The variable domain in full, completed from reference TRBV5-6 and TRBJ1-6, reads DAGVTQSPTHLIKTRGQQVTLRCSPKSGHDTVSWYQQALGQGPQFIFQYYEEEERQRGNFPDRFSGHQFPNYSSELNVNALLLGDSALYLCASSFTAGLVSPLHFGNGTRLTVT.

This clone has a single count. This chain links TRBV7-9 with TRBJ2-6; D is uncertain. The CDR3 length is 16 residues. Trimming removed 3 bases from V and 0 bases from J, with 9 bases in between. The germline V gene has CDR1 SEHNR and CDR2 FQNEAQ (reference sequence). The CDR3 sequence is CASSFFPGSGANVLTF. CDR3 in DNA: TGTGCCAGCAGCTTTTTCCCGGGCTCTGGGGCCAACGTCCTGACTTTC.

This chain joins TRBV7-9 and TRBJ2-1; 8 nucleotides line up with TRBD2. Germline V gene sequence: CDR1 SEHNR, CDR2 FQNEAQ (reference sequence). This CDR3 region has 12 residues. V lost 3 bases, J lost 13 bases, and 5 bases stayed unmatched. The CDR3 DNA sequence: TGTGCCAGCAGCTTTGACGGGAGGGATCAGTTCTTC. Its protein product is CASSFDGRDQFF.

This chain connects TRBV10-3 to TRBJ1-3; D unclear. The CDR3 consists of 15 residues. V gave up 3 bases and J gave up 0 bases, with 9 bases separating them. CDR1 is ENHRY and CDR2 is SYGVKD in the germline V gene. The CDR3 protein is CAISDQDNSGNTIYF. CDR3 sequence (DNA): TGTGCCATCAGTGATCAGGATAACTCTGGAAACACCATATATTTT.

The chain is built from TRBV6-6 and TRBJ1-6, with D uncertain. The CDR3 runs to 12 residues. V shed 0 bases and J shed 11 bases, with 5 bases lying between them. The V gene's germline CDR1 is MNHNY and CDR2 SVGAGI (reference sequence). The CDR3 coding sequence is TGTGCCAGCAGTTACTCGAATGCACCCCTCCACTTT. Translation gives CASSYSNAPLHF.

On this clone itself: This sample also contains other DNA sequences that code for the same CDR3. This sequence joins TRBV19 and TRBJ2-2; tentatively, D is TRBD2 (5 bases). V was cut by 3 bases and J by 1 base, with 6 bases left in between. The CDR3 contains 14 residues. CDR1 is LNHDA, CDR2 SQIVND, per germline (reference sequence). The CDR3 nucleotides read TGTGCCAGTAGTATTGAGGGGAACACCGGGGAGCTGTTTTTT. Protein: CASSIEGNTGELFF.

The genes are TRBV11-2 and TRBJ2-3, with 12 positions matching TRBD1. CDR3 length equals 16 residues. CDR1 and CDR2 (germline): SGHAT, FQNNGV. Trimming cost V 5 bases and J 4 bases; bases outside gene matches: 7. The CDR3 reads CASSKGTGGVSDTQYF. The CDR3, as DNA: TGTGCCAGCAGCAAAGGGACAGGGGGCGTTTCAGATACGCAGTATTTT.